These 11 T cell receptor beta chains came from one sample sequenced in a study of T cells after yellow fever vaccination (dated 2019 in TCRdb). This specimen's treatment or condition label, per the study, means: live attenuated yellow fever vaccine strain. The library was made by 5' RACE. These reads were obtained on an Illumina NovaSeq 6000. Using fastp at Q25 and MiXCR, TCRdb reprocessed the public reads and kept productive beta chains. Rows merge per CDR3 protein into single entries with the most common DNA and genes. Recorded for this sample are around 320,000 distinct CDR3 sequences; about 10% of them occurred a single time. Approximately 3% of the sample rests with the top ten. Material: CD4+ T cells sorted from PBMCs, obtained 45 days after the yellow fever booster vaccination. The receptors derive from a man between 18 and 29 years old who received the YFV17D yellow fever vaccine.

DNA of the CDR3: TGCGCCAGCAGCCAAGATCAGGGGGCCGGGGAGCTGTTTTTT. This codes for CASSQDQGAGELFF. The V gene is TRBV4-1, the J gene TRBJ2-2; TRBD1 matches at 7 bases. The junction had 1 base not matched to a gene; V was cut back by 0 bases and J by 6 bases. Germline V gives CDR1 MGHRA, CDR2 YSYEKL. The CDR3 runs 14 residues.

This clonotype was recorded a few times. This chain links TRBV4-2 with TRBJ2-5; D ambiguous. The CDR3 contains 13 residues. Looked up from germline, CDR1 is LGHNA and CDR2 is YNFKEQ. V was trimmed by 0 bases and J by 2 bases, leaving 4 bases between them. CDR3 sequence: CASSQDLQETQYF. CDR3 DNA sequence: TGTGCCAGCAGCCAAGATCTACAAGAGACCCAGTACTTC.

The J gene is TRBJ2-1, the V gene TRBV4-2, with D possibly matching TRBD2 (6 bases). The CDR3 totals 17 residues. With 1 base removed from V and 5 bases from J, the gap between germline ends came to 18 bases. The germline gives CDR1 LGHNA, CDR2 YNFKEQ. The CDR3 DNA reads as TGTGCCAGCAGCCAAGGGAGAGGGACTGGCACCCACAATGAGCAGTTCTTC. It translates to CASSQGRGTGTHNEQFF.

This clonotype was observed many times. The chain recombines TRBV3-1 with TRBJ2-5; D may correspond to TRBD1 or TRBD2 (5 bases each). CDR3 length equals 13 residues. Germline CDR1 is LGHDT and CDR2 is YNNKEL (reference sequence). V was cut by 7 bases and J by 2 bases, with 11 bases left in between. For the CDR3, the DNA is TGTGCCAGCACCCTCGGGGCTCAAGAGACCCAGTACTTC. It yields the protein CASTLGAQETQYF.

The chain couples TRBV20-1 to TRBJ2-3, with TRBD2 identical over 9 bases. V dropped 7 bases and J dropped 5; count of bases not matched to a gene: 13. The germline V gene has CDR1 DFQATT and CDR2 SNEGSKA (reference sequence). The CDR3 sequence is 15 residues long. DNA for the CDR3: TGCAGTGTCCTCGGCCTAGCGGGGCTCGGAGATACGCAGTATTTT. Amino acids: CSVLGLAGLGDTQYF.

The V and J genes are TRBV6-5 and TRBJ1-1; TRBD1 is a possible D gene (6 bases). V was pared by 2 bases and J by 12 bases, with 16 bases between. Germline-derived CDR1 and CDR2 are MNHEY and SVGAGI. The CDR3 runs 13 residues. The CDR3 DNA sequence: TGTGCCAGCAGTTACGATCAGGGGCGAGGGACTTTCTTT. Translated: CASSYDQGRGTFF.

V gene TRBV4-1 combines with J gene TRBJ2-7; D might be TRBD2 (5 bases). Germline assignment: CDR1 MGHRA and CDR2 YSYEKL. The CDR3 runs to 14 residues. Trimming took 1 base from V and 2 from J, leaving 9 bases between them. Here the CDR3 DNA reads TGCGCCAGCAGCCAAGGGAGCGGTGCCTACGAGCAGTACGTC. Amino acids: CASSQGSGAYEQYV.

This clonotype was recorded many times. This chain links TRBV14 with TRBJ1-3; D not certain. V was shortened by 5 bases and J by 4 bases, with 6 bases between the two germline ends. The germline gives CDR1 SGHDN, CDR2 FVKESK. This CDR3 is built from 12 residues. In DNA form, the CDR3 reads TGTGCCAGCAGCTCCCAGGGAAACACCATATATTTT. It specifies CASSSQGNTIYF.

This clonotype was observed a few times. V and J are TRBV5-1 and TRBJ2-1; D may correspond to TRBD1 or TRBD2 (5 bases each). The germline V gene has CDR1 SGHRS and CDR2 YFSETQ. The V end lost 1 base, the J end lost 8 bases, and 13 bases lay between the germline ends. The CDR3 is 14 amino acids. CDR3 bases: TGCGCCAGCAGCTTGTTCCCCGGGGCGGATGAGCAGTTCTTC. It codes for CASSLFPGADEQFF.

Only a few counts were recorded for this clonotype. This sequence joins TRBV5-1 and TRBJ1-5; D gene unclear. The V gene lost 0 bases and the J gene lost 4 bases, with 11 bases spanning the gap. The CDR3 is 15 residues long. Germline V gene data show CDR1 as SGHRS and CDR2 as YFSETQ. The CDR3 region is CASSLGPGGNQPQHF. CDR3 DNA: TGCGCCAGCAGCTTGGGACCCGGAGGAAATCAGCCCCAGCATTTT.

This clonotype was observed a few times. The chain is built from TRBV4-3 and TRBJ2-4; D is perhaps TRBD2 (6 bases). The CDR3 is 14 amino acids. Germline V gene data show CDR1 as LGHNA and CDR2 as YSLEER. Trimming pared 3 bases from V and 10 bases from J, leaving 16 bases between. The CDR3 bases are TGCGCCAGCAGCCACTCCGGGACTCAAGGGATTCAGTACTTC. Protein sequence: CASSHSGTQGIQYF.